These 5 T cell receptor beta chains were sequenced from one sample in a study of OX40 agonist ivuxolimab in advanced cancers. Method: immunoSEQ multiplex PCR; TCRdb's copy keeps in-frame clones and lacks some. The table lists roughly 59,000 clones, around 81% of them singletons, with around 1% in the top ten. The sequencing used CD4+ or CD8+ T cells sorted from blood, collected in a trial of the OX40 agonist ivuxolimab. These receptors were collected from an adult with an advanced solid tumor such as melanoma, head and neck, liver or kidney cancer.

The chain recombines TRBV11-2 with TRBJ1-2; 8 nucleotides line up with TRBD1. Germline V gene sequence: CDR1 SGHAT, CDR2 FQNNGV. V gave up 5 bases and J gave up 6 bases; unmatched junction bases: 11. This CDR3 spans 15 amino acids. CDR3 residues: CASSLGTGGIHGYTF. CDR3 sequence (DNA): TGTGCCAGCAGCCTAGGAACAGGGGGAATCCATGGCTACACCTTC.

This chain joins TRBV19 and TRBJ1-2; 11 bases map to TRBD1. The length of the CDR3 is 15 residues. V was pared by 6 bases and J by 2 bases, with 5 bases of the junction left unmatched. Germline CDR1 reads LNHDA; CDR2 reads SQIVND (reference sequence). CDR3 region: CASSGQGAGNYGYTF. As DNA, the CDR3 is TGTGCCAGTAGCGGACAGGGGGCTGGAAACTATGGCTACACCTTC.

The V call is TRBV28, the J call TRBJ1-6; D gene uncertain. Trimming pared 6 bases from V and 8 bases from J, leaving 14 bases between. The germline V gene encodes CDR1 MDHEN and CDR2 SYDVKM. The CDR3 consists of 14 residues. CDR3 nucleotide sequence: TGTGCCAGCAGGTTAGCCTTCGGATATTCACCCCTCCACTTT. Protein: CASRLAFGYSPLHF.

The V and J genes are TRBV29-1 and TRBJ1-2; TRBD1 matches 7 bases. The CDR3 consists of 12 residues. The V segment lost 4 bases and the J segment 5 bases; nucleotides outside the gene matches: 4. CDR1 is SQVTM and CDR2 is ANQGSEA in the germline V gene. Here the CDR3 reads CSVAQGVYGYTF. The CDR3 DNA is TGCAGCGTTGCGCAGGGGGTATATGGCTACACCTTC.

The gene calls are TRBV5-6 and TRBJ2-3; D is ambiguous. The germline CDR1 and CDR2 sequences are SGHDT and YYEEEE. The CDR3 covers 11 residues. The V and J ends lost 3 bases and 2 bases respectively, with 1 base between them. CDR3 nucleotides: TGTGCCAGCAGCTACACAGATACGCAGTATTTT. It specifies CASSYTDTQYF.